These 11 T cell receptor beta chains came from one sample sequenced in a study of CD8+ T cells in alopecia areata. Treatment specified: oral pan-JAK inhibitor, 5-10 mg twice daily. cDNA prepared by RNA extraction and subsequent reverse transcription served as the template for sequencing. The data were produced by immunoSEQ multiplex PCR, yet TCRdb's version contains in-frame clones alone and is incomplete. The data show about 180,000 clones, about 54% seen once. Sequencing was performed on CD4+ T cells sorted from blood, taken at approximately week 60, from a patient treated with tofacitinib. These receptors came from a human donor with alopecia areata.

The chain has TRBV5-1 and TRBJ2-6; D unclear. The V end was cut by 0 bases, the J end by 3 bases, with 7 bases between. Germline V lookup: CDR1 SGHRS, CDR2 YFSETQ. The CDR3 contains 15 residues. The CDR3 region is CASSLAGFGANVLTF. The CDR3 DNA sequence: TGCGCCAGCAGCTTGGCTGGGTTTGGGGCCAACGTCCTGACTTTC.

The genes are TRBV29-1 and TRBJ1-5, with TRBD1 identical over 7 bases. The ends lost 5 bases at V and 0 bases at J; junction bases unmatched: 4. This CDR3 has 14 amino acids. Germline loops: CDR1 SQVTM, CDR2 ANQGSEA. CDR3 sequence: CSVRTGVSNQPQHF. As DNA, the CDR3 is TGCAGCGTTCGAACAGGGGTTAGCAATCAGCCCCAGCATTTT.

CDR3 DNA: TGCGCCAGCAGCTTAGAGGGGAGCTACGAGCAGTACTTC. It encodes CASSLEGSYEQYF. The gene calls are TRBV5-1 and TRBJ2-7; D assignment may be TRBD1 or TRBD2 (5 bases each). The CDR3 runs 13 residues. Trimming left V 2 bases short and J 3 bases short, with 9 bases between. Germline V CDR1 and CDR2: SGHRS, YFSETQ.

This rearrangement joins TRBV5-6 to TRBJ2-3, with 8 bases that match TRBD2. Trimming took 0 bases from V and 6 from J; bases not matched to a gene: 12. The CDR3 loop spans 17 amino acids. Germline V gene data show CDR1 as SGHDT and CDR2 as YYEEEE. CDR3 residues: CASSLAQLSGAGDTQYF. CDR3 coding DNA: TGTGCCAGCAGCTTGGCCCAGCTTAGCGGGGCGGGCGATACGCAGTATTTT.

The chain uses TRBV18 and TRBJ2-1; the match to TRBD2 covers 10 bases. Germline assignment: CDR1 KGHSH and CDR2 LQKENI. The CDR3 is 16 residues long. V lost 3 bases and J lost 7; bases outside the gene matches: 9. The CDR3 nucleotides are TGTGCCAGCTCACCGTCCAGCGGGGGGGCCCGGAATGAGCAGTTCTTC. Translating it yields CASSPSSGGARNEQFF.

The chain links TRBV6-1 to TRBJ2-3; 7 positions match TRBD1. Germline V gene sequence: CDR1 MNHNS, CDR2 SASEGT. Trimming removed 8 bases from V and 4 bases from J; junction bases left unmatched: 6. This CDR3 has 13 residues. The CDR3 here is CASQGVVADTQYF. CDR3 nucleotide sequence: TGTGCCAGCCAGGGGGTTGTCGCAGATACGCAGTATTTT.

The chain joins TRBV11-1 to TRBJ2-1; TRBD1 matches at 7 bases. The CDR3 totals 16 residues. J gave up 9 bases and V 0 bases, and 11 bases lay outside the gene matches. Germline CDR1 and CDR2: SGHAT and FQDESV (reference sequence). CDR3 DNA sequence: TGTGCCAGCAGCTTAGCGCGAGGGGGCCTATCGGGTGAGCAGTTCTTC. Protein: CASSLARGGLSGEQFF. The full variable domain, with the rest looked up from reference TRBV11-1 and TRBJ2-1, is EAEVAQSPRYKITEKSQAVAFWCDPISGHATLYWYRQILGQGPELLVQFQDESVVDDSQLPKDRFSAERLKGVDSTLKIQPAELGDSAMYLCASSLARGGLSGEQFFGPGTRLTVL.

The gene calls are TRBV25-1 and TRBJ1-2, with 7 bases that match TRBD1. Trimming took 3 bases from V and 2 from J; bases not matched to a gene: 6. CDR1 is MGHDK and CDR2 is SYGVNS in the germline V gene. CDR3 size: 15 residues. CDR3 in DNA: TGTGCCAGCAGTGAGAAGACAGGGTTAAACTATGGCTACACCTTC. This encodes CASSEKTGLNYGYTF.

The V call is TRBV5-1, the J call TRBJ1-3, with D uncertain. The germline V and J ends were trimmed by 4 bases and 1 base, with 12 bases remaining between them. CDR1 and CDR2 from the germline V gene are SGHRS and YFSETQ. The CDR3 has 15 residues. As DNA, the CDR3 is TGCGCCAGCAGCCTCCGAGGTGGTTCTGGAAACACCATATATTTT. Translating gives CASSLRGGSGNTIYF.

This clone has just a few counts. This CDR3 reads CSAQQETQYF. The DNA of the CDR3 is TGCAGTGCCCAACAAGAGACCCAGTACTTC. The rearrangement links TRBV20-1 to TRBJ2-5; D remains unclear. Germline CDR1 and CDR2: DFQATT and SNEGSKA (reference sequence). This CDR3 is 10 amino acids long. Trimming left V 6 bases short and J 2 bases short, with 4 bases between.

This rearrangement joins TRBV4-1 to TRBJ2-3; 12 bases agree with TRBD2. V trimming: 0 bases; J trimming: 6 bases; junction bases outside the gene matches: 13. CDR3 length: 19 amino acids. Germline V gene lookup returns CDR1 MGHRA and CDR2 YSYEKL. The CDR3 bases are TGCGCCAGCAGCCAAGATCCCCCTAGCGGGGGGGCCGTGGGTGATACGCAGTATTTT. Protein: CASSQDPPSGGAVGDTQYF.